The clone carrying this TCR beta chain came up a few times. Its antigen is as yet unknown. TCR alpha and TCR beta cDNA libraries carrying sample barcodes and UMIs were produced by 5'RACE using constant-segment primers. MiXCR was run by TCRdb on the 5' RACE reads, yielding one entry per CDR3 protein. The table lists under 300,000 distinct CDR3 sequences, roughly 17% of them singletons. Germline V lookup: CDR1 LGHNA, CDR2 YSLEER. The trim removed 0 bases at V and 3 bases at J, leaving 5 bases unmatched. The CDR3 loop spans 15 amino acids. The data stem from a study of T-cell memory formation after mild COVID-19. Whole-study context: Clustering of TCRs was largely donor specific.

Regarding the study as a whole: Shrinking CD4+ clones resided mostly in CM and EM, and CD8+ ones in EMRA. Clonal second-wave expansions that peaked on day 37 had unconfirmed SARS-CoV-2 specificity.

The chain joins TRBV4-3 to TRBJ2-7; 7 bases map to TRBD1. Sample: PBMCs or a T cell subset sorted from them (not recorded which). This TCR derives from a man aged 18 to 29 who had mild COVID-19 (a few samples of this study predate the infection). Cell type and time point are not known. CDR3 in DNA: TGCGCCAGCAGCCAAGACCGCAGGGGGTACTACGAGCAGTACTTC. This encodes CASSQDRRGYYEQYF.